This TCR beta chain originates from a study of blood T cell repertoires in COVID-19. Measured with immunoSEQ multiplex PCR; TCRdb has only the in-frame clones, and not every one. The table includes around 20,000 clones, roughly 87% detected once. Trimming took off 0 bases at V and 7 bases at J, with 7 bases between the two ends. The CDR3 runs to 13 residues. The V gene is TRBV12-3 or TRBV12-4, the J gene TRBJ1-5; TRBD1 is a possible D gene (6 bases). The receptor comes from a human donor with active COVID-19. The donor label of this sample is uncertain. Sequencing used peripheral blood. Here the CDR3 DNA reads TGTGCCAGCAGTTTAGCGAGGGGGCAGCCCCAGCATTTT. Translating it yields CASSLARGQPQHF.